This entry describes one T cell receptor beta chain. Its antigen is still unknown. The sample carries other DNA sequences with the same CDR3. CD45RO-negative, CCR7-positively selected cells formed the naive CD8 fraction, excluding terminally differentiated effector memory CD45RA+ cells. The data were obtained in a study of shared clonotypes between healthy human individuals. TCRdb's table, derived via immunoSEQ multiplex PCR, lists solely in-frame clones and lacks some. The sample has some 1,900,000 clones, about 95% seen once. Findings of the study overall: Lower generation probabilities were found for non-shared clonotypes than for those shared by all four donors.

The CDR3 is made up of 13 amino acids. The germline V gene has CDR1 LGHNA and CDR2 YSLEER. The V and J ends lost 4 bases and 0 bases respectively, with 6 bases between them. The chain is built from TRBV4-3 and TRBJ1-1; D may be TRBD1 (5 bases). Sequencing used naive CD8+ T cells sorted from blood. The source of this sequence is a man younger than 35 in good health. CDR3: CASSPGLNTEAFF. CDR3 DNA: TGCGCCAGCAGCCCGGGGCTGAACACTGAAGCTTTCTTT.